The source of this T cell receptor (beta chain) is a study of cytomegalovirus exposure and HLA in healthy donors (TCRdb year 2017). Regarding the study in general: An earlier analysis of some 600 of the donors reported about 280 Gb of sequence data and 117 million unique TCR beta sequences obtained from around 190 million T cells. The study profiled the T cell repertoires of under 850 subjects by immunosequencing and related them to cytomegalovirus serostatus. The study was designed to test whether signatures of past pathogen exposure could be identified by cataloging public T cell receptors. A later genetic analysis used genome-wide SNP genotypes for about three fifths of the roughly 700 donors, treating that subset as a discovery cohort. Across approximately 420 genotyped donors of the cohort, an average of about 240,000 unique TCR beta nucleotide sequences per donor were sequenced, and 15% to 20% of those sequences were non-productive. HLA typing covered class I and class II loci at four-digit resolution. All discovery cohort repertoires had been generated using a single sequencing platform. Donor age, sex, ethnicity and CMV serostatus were compiled together with the repertoire data. The number of typed donors differed by locus: about 620-640 for A, B, C, DRB1 and DQB1; 522 for DQA1; some 610 for DPA1; and around 490 for DPB1. In addition to the first cohort of around 670 subjects, a separate validation cohort of approximately 120 different subjects was used. Roughly 300 gigabases of sequencing data and 78 million or so unique TCR sequences were included in an early release covering several hundred HLA-typed donors. In an earlier analysis of more than 550 of the donors, high-throughput TCR beta sequencing was used to judge whether each TCR beta V gene segment behaved as functional or pseudogenic. Of the 350 to 450 genotyped donors, approximately 80% fell in the genetic ancestry cluster associated with self-reported Caucasian donors. Rather than drawing on any new phenotypic data, the later analysis identified candidate immune exposures from TCR beta sequences and the way those sequences occurred across donors. A later analysis re-analyzed previously published TCR beta repertoires from 660 or so donors and added high-resolution HLA genotyping to study TCR occurrence patterns. Roughly five DR-DQ haplotypes were treated as single units for association and clustering because of strong linkage in the cohort. To predict cytomegalovirus infection status, the study combined high-throughput TCR immunosequencing, statistical association of individual TCRs with disease status, and machine learning.

Sequences SGHTA (CDR1) and FQGNSA (CDR2) are obtained from the germline V gene. The CDR3 starts with the cysteine, ends with the phenylalanine, and has 15 residues. This entry keeps only the CDR3 DNA: 45 bases, framed from base 1. Here V drops 2 bases and J drops 5 bases, and the junction holds 6 bases not matched to any gene. Points on this clone: Its specific antigen is unknown. No clone much larger than this one lies a single base away; base qualities are absent.

The cohort consisted of more than 650 healthy bone marrow donors. Cohort members were all nominally healthy when sampled, although unrecorded immune exposures were likely present. The donor tested CMV seropositive and was one of the 289 seropositive cohort members. Each donor provided a peripheral blood sample, and peripheral blood mononuclear cells were used for TCR beta sequencing. Genomic DNA was extracted from the blood cell samples with the Qiagen DNeasy Blood Extraction Kit. The library was produced with the immunoSEQ multiplex PCR assay. The multiplex PCR relied on a mix of 60 forward primers for TCR Vbeta segments and 13 reverse primers for TCR Jbeta segments. A multiplex PCR assay on genomic DNA amplified the CDR3 region of rearranged TCR beta genes. Amplified TCR beta libraries were sequenced as 87-base-pair reads on the Illumina HiSeq System. From the authors' description of their analysis: Across the 600 to 700 repertoires, a later analysis counted some 81 million unique TCR beta chains, roughly 11 million of which were shared by at least two donors. A nearest-neighbor algorithm error-corrected the raw reads and collapsed the reads into unique sequences, merging closely related sequences to remove PCR and sequencing errors. CDR3 sequences were aligned to IMGT reference sequences to assign V, D and J gene segments. Each retained sequence needed at least a six-nucleotide match to both a V gene segment and a J gene segment. Rearrangements were called productive when the CDR3 lacked stop codons and stayed in frame with V and J; all others were non-productive. CDR3 was defined according to IMGT convention as the region running from the second conserved V-encoded cysteine to the conserved J-encoded phenylalanine. The earlier analysis of 500 to 650 of the donors excluded any sequence lacking an unambiguous match to a single V gene segment. An earlier analysis of 500 to 700 of the donors classified V segments as functional when productive rearrangements were above 56.7% and as segregating when the standard deviation between donors was above 5%. A statistical classification framework was built for diagnosing cytomegalovirus status from the catalog of TCR beta chain sequences. A later analysis assigned V and J genes by comparing TCR nucleotide sequences with IMGT/GENE-DB human TR gene sequences. In a later analysis, CDR3 sequences and most-parsimonious VDJ recombination scenarios were assigned using the TCRdist pipeline. In a later analysis, every TCR beta chain was defined by the combination of its CDR3 amino acid sequence and its V-gene family, and reads without a unique V-gene family were dropped. In a later analysis, 500 to 650 highly shared, low-generation-probability nucleotide sequences were removed to address suspected cross-contamination and a sequencing artifact. In a later analysis, a clonal expansion index was calculated for each public chain from normalized within-repertoire ranks of inferred template counts. In a later analysis, generation probabilities were computed using a VDJ recombination model fitted to out-of-frame rearrangements, and the results were checked against IGoR. In a later analysis, TCR-TCR, TCR-HLA and TCR-CMV co-occurrence was scored with hypergeometric tests, and a repertoire-size bias correction was applied to TCR pairs. To estimate false discovery rates, a later analysis permuted the HLA or CMV assignments 20 times. A later analysis grouped co-occurring TCRs with DBSCAN, adding TCRdist sequence similarity when clustering within HLA-allele-positive subsets. Repertoires with fewer than 30,000 or more than 120,000 public chains, plus five repertoires with anomalous nucleotide sharing, were excluded from co-occurrence clustering. Entries here come from immuneACCESS through TCRdb and include only in-frame sequences with V and J called. Some clones fail to appear in such tables; in the studies checked, an unresolved V gene covers under half of the shortfall, and the cause of the remainder is unknown. The D gene and trimming were derived from the DNA, and the V and J assignments and clone size from that table. Present in this sample are over 200,000 clones, 70% to 80% of which were seen just once. Roughly 2.5% of the sample belongs to the ten largest clones.

The research as a whole found: Most TCR sequences were observed very rarely across donors, whereas some public TCRs were present in many individuals. A few of the identified cytomegalovirus-associated TCR beta chains were confirmed in vitro to be specific for cytomegalovirus antigens. A later analysis found that HLA-associated TCR beta chains were more clonally expanded and had lower generation probabilities than equally common non-associated chains. Because HLA typing was unavailable for some donors at each locus, only the typed subset was used in association tests. Most CMV-associated TCR beta chains appeared to be HLA-restricted in a later analysis, and the HLA associations seemed to be driven largely by CMV exposure. Linkage disequilibrium might explain the correlated functional status among segregating V segments, but an unknown experimental factor could not be excluded. According to a later genetic analysis, donors in an Asian-associated ancestry cluster had fewer N-insertions in productive TCRs than the roughly 700-donor mean. The study listed around 160 TCR beta chains as associated with cytomegalovirus. Immune exposure information for the cohort was limited to CMV serostatus. The 87-base-pair reads could not distinguish some IMGT-functional V segments, including TRBV6-2 and TRBV6-3, so those segments were excluded. The classifier was reported to diagnose cytomegalovirus status with high specificity and sensitivity in both the original and validation cohorts. In an earlier analysis of more than 450 of the donors, most TCR beta V segments were observed in productive rearrangements about 90% or about 30% of the time, broadly matching IMGT annotations. According to a later analysis, TCR association rates differed among HLA loci, with DRB1 alleles showing the most associated TCRs and HLA-C alleles showing the fewest. According to the authors, the approach could potentially be generalized to other disease states and immunological phenotypes. Because counts were too low, approximately 18 rarely observed V segments, including chromosome 9 orphons, were excluded from the earlier analysis of 500 to 700 of the donors. Roughly uniform sequencing depth across donors was assumed in presence/absence analyses, although this assumption may not hold. A cluster of highly shared sequence variants was judged likely to be a technical artifact of the sequencing pipeline. A further reported finding was that TCR beta sequences accurately predicted the HLA-A and HLA-B alleles for most subjects in the first cohort. When HLA alleles, especially DR and DQ, strongly co-occurred, TCR associations were difficult to assign to individual alleles. V-gene and J-gene trimming of TCR beta chains was associated with a missense DCLRE1C variant in a later genetic analysis, and the association was replicated in an independent cohort. According to a later analysis, parvovirus B19, influenza, CMV and Epstein-Barr virus appeared linked to several top co-occurrence clusters. Only TCR beta chains were sequenced in this cohort, and the absence of alpha or paired-chain data limited detectable features. A later analysis associated about 17,000 TCR beta sequences with specific HLA alleles at a false discovery rate of 0.05.

Material: PBMCs. The source of this sequence is an older woman in good health and CMV-seropositive. This chain is built from TRBV7-2 and TRBJ2-1; 7 bases in between match TRBD2. CDR3 sequence: CASSLQRGRHNEQFF. The sequenced DNA is TGTGCCAGCAGCTTACAGCGGGGTAGGCACAATGAGCAGTTCTTC.